The TCR beta chain described here comes from a study of OX40 agonist ivuxolimab in advanced cancers. Study overall: Patients were under 90% male with ages about 20 to 79, mean about 60. Partial responses were achieved by three patients, of whom one had hepatocellular carcinoma and two had cutaneous melanoma. General observations from the study: There were, on average, more expanded clones in CD8+ T cells than in CD4+.

Using immunoSEQ multiplex PCR, the repertoire was profiled, and TCRdb retains in-frame clones only, with some absent. The table records 45,000 to 50,000 clones, around 89% of them present only once. For this clone: What it binds is unknown.

Germline CDR1 is MNHEY and CDR2 is SMNVEV (reference sequence). The CDR3 is made up of 15 amino acids. The junction had 5 bases not matched to a gene; V was cut back by 2 bases and J by 3 bases. The origin of this receptor is an adult with an advanced solid tumor such as melanoma, head and neck, liver or kidney cancer. Sequencing used CD4+ or CD8+ T cells sorted from blood, obtained in a trial of the OX40 agonist ivuxolimab. The J gene is TRBJ2-7, the V gene TRBV27; 9 nucleotides line up with TRBD1. This CDR3 is CASSLVGTGFYEQYF. CDR3 nucleotide sequence: TGTGCCAGCAGTTTAGTGGGGACAGGGTTCTACGAGCAGTACTTC.